Following are 22 T cell receptor beta chains from one sample sequenced in a study of graft-versus-host responses after intestinal transplantation. Sequencing used immunoSEQ multiplex PCR; TCRdb keeps in-frame clones, though not all of them. The sample consists of 6,700 or so clones, 22% of them appearing once. The sample was alloreactive CD4+ T cells from a mixed lymphocyte reaction culture, taken before transplantation. Subset indicated: CFSE-low proliferating T cells sorted from approximately six-day pre-transplant mixed lymphocyte reaction (GvH or HvG direction). The receptors derive from a human patient who was an organ donor for intestinal transplantation.

This rearrangement joins TRBV6-1 to TRBJ2-2; D gene ambiguous. CDR3 length: 14 residues. Germline CDR1 and CDR2: MNHNS and SASEGT. The germline V and J ends were trimmed by 3 bases and 1 base, with 6 bases remaining between them. The CDR3: CASSERWNTGELFF. CDR3 DNA sequence: TGTGCCAGCAGTGAGCGGTGGAACACCGGGGAGCTGTTTTTT.

This clone showed up just a few times. This may stem from a read error, because a much larger clone lies one nucleotide away. The V and J genes are TRBV4-1 and TRBJ2-7; 13 bases map to TRBD2. The CDR3 runs to 20 residues. Per the germline V gene, CDR1 is MGHRA and CDR2 is YSYEKL. Trimming removed 4 bases from V and 0 bases from J; junction bases left unmatched: 15. CDR3 loop: CASSLNPTSGGAIGSYEQYF. DNA of the CDR3: TGCGCCAGCAGCCTAAACCCTACTAGCGGGGGGGCAATCGGCTCCTACGAGCAGTACTTC.

The chain carries TRBV11-2 and TRBJ2-5, with a tentative D call TRBD1 (5 bases). The germline CDR1 and CDR2 sequences are SGHAT and FQNNGV. Between the trimmed V and J ends, which lost 2 bases and 1 base, there was a span of 8 bases. This CDR3 spans 14 amino acids. CDR3 loop: CASSLLGPQETQYF. Written as DNA, the CDR3 is TGTGCCAGCAGCTTATTGGGGCCCCAAGAGACCCAGTACTTC.

The chain has TRBV6-1 and TRBJ1-3; D gene ambiguous. CDR1 is MNHNS, CDR2 SASEGT, per germline. There are 14 residues in the CDR3. The V end was cut by 3 bases, the J end by 1 base, with 7 bases between. Here the CDR3 reads CASSEQQSGNTIYF. CDR3 bases: TGTGCCAGCAGTGAGCAACAGTCTGGAAACACCATATATTTT.

By share, this clone ranks as medium-sized. J is TRBJ1-2 and V is TRBV7-9, with 8 bases fitting TRBD1. From germline, CDR1 is SEHNR and CDR2 FQNEAQ (reference sequence). V dropped 5 bases and J dropped 2; count of bases not matched to a gene: 10. This CDR3 has 16 residues. CDR3 protein: CASSPLTGVGNYGYTF. CDR3 nucleotides: TGTGCCAGCAGCCCTTTGACAGGGGTAGGGAACTATGGCTACACCTTC. Variable domain in full (rest from reference TRBV7-9 and TRBJ1-2): DTGVSQNPRHKITKRGQNVTFRCDPISEHNRLYWYRQTLGQGPEFLTYFQNEAQLEKSRLLSDRFSAERPKGSFSTLEIQRTEQGDSAMYLCASSPLTGVGNYGYTFGSGTRLTVV.

The rearrangement joins TRBV6-5 to TRBJ2-2; D gene ambiguous. V gave up 2 bases and J gave up 2 bases, with 6 bases separating them. CDR1 MNHEY and CDR2 SVGAGI come from the germline V gene. This CDR3 comprises 14 residues. In nucleotides, the CDR3 is TGTGCCAGCAGTTACCTCTTAAACACCGGGGAGCTGTTTTTT. The encoded protein is CASSYLLNTGELFF.

This clone was seen more than once but under ten times. The DNA for the CDR3 is TGTGCCAGCAGCTTGAGTGGGCAAGAGACCCAGTACTTC. As protein: CASSLSGQETQYF. The J gene is TRBJ2-5, the V gene TRBV5-4; D is unresolved. Germline loops: CDR1 SGHNT, CDR2 YYREEE (reference sequence). Between the trimmed V and J ends, which lost 1 base and 2 bases, there was a span of 6 bases. The CDR3 length is 13 residues.

This clone has a handful of counts. This chain links TRBV6-6 with TRBJ2-1; D possibly corresponds to TRBD1 (5 bases). Trimming stripped 8 bases from V and 4 bases from J, with 15 bases between. The CDR3 runs 14 residues. CDR1 and CDR2 from the germline V gene are MNHNY and SVGAGI (reference sequence). In DNA form, the CDR3 reads TGTGCCAGCGAACTGTTAAGGGGTTACAATGAGCAGTTCTTC. Translated, it gives CASELLRGYNEQFF.

This clone was observed a handful of times. The V and J genes are TRBV25-1 and TRBJ2-3, with 9 positions matching TRBD2. Germline lookup yields CDR1 MGHDK and CDR2 SYGVNS. The CDR3 totals 16 residues. V lost 5 bases, J lost 0 bases, and 6 bases stayed unmatched. This CDR3 is CASSLGLAGSTDTQYF. The CDR3 coding sequence is TGTGCCAGCAGTCTGGGCCTAGCGGGGAGCACAGATACGCAGTATTTT.

In its sample, this clone was seen a few times. The chain links TRBV7-9 to TRBJ2-3; unclear D gene. Germline CDR1 is SEHNR and CDR2 is FQNEAQ (reference sequence). Trimming shortened V by 3 bases and J by 4 bases, and 8 bases separated the two germline ends. This CDR3 region has 13 residues. As DNA, the CDR3 is TGTGCCAGCAGCTTTGACGGTTCAGATACGCAGTATTTT. Amino acid sequence: CASSFDGSDTQYF.

This rearrangement joins TRBV10-3 to TRBJ2-4; 7 bases agree with TRBD1. With V trimmed by 3 bases and J by 6 bases, 5 bases remained unmatched. The CDR3 runs to 14 residues. CDR1 and CDR2 (germline): ENHRY, SYGVKD. The CDR3 bases are TGTGCCATCAGTGACGGGAACAGGGGAAACATTCAGTACTTC. Translating it yields CAISDGNRGNIQYF.

This chain joins TRBV7-3 and TRBJ1-1, with 8 bases aligning to TRBD1. The germline gives CDR1 SGHTA, CDR2 FQGTGA. J lost 5 bases, V lost 3 bases, and 2 bases had no gene match. This CDR3 is built from 13 residues. The CDR3 bases are TGTGCCAGCAGCTTCCGACAGGGGACTGAAGCTTTCTTT. The encoded protein is CASSFRQGTEAFF.

V usage is TRBV5-6 and J usage is TRBJ1-6; D perhaps matches TRBD1 (5 bases). The CDR3 is 14 amino acids. Trimming shortened V by 4 bases and J by 5 bases, and 10 bases separated the two germline ends. Germline V lookup: CDR1 SGHDT, CDR2 YYEEEE. The CDR3 bases are TGTGCCAGCAGCCAATACAGGAATAATTCACCCCTCCACTTT. Amino acid sequence: CASSQYRNNSPLHF.

The V gene is TRBV30, the J gene TRBJ2-1; 13 bases are shared with TRBD2. Germline V gene data show CDR1 as GTSNPN and CDR2 as SVGIG (reference sequence). V lost 4 bases and J lost 7; bases outside the gene matches: 7. CDR3 size: 15 residues. The CDR3 region is CAWNPGLAGLNEQFF. For the CDR3, the DNA is TGTGCCTGGAACCCGGGACTAGCGGGGTTAAATGAGCAGTTCTTC.

This clone was observed a few times. The chain recombines TRBV10-3 with TRBJ2-4; no clear D. From germline, CDR1 is ENHRY and CDR2 SYGVKD. V was shortened by 3 bases and J by 6 bases, with 9 bases between the two germline ends. The CDR3 is 13 amino acids. CDR3 sequence reads: CAISDGPPNIQYF. CDR3 DNA: TGTGCCATCAGTGACGGGCCGCCAAACATTCAGTACTTC.

In this sample, this clone is large. The rearrangement joins TRBV6-6 to TRBJ1-2, with D uncertain. The ends were cut back, 4 bases at V and 3 bases at J, with 15 bases in the middle. This CDR3 is 15 amino acids long. The germline V gene has CDR1 MNHNY and CDR2 SVGAGI (reference sequence). CDR3 nucleotide sequence: TGTGCCAGCAGTTTTCTATGGGCGGACGACTATGGCTACACCTTC. Encoded protein: CASSFLWADDYGYTF.

This chain links TRBV7-9 with TRBJ2-7; no clear D. This CDR3 contains 16 residues. V was shortened by 0 bases and J by 2 bases, with 14 bases between the two germline ends. CDR1 is SEHNR, CDR2 FQNEAQ, per germline (reference sequence). The CDR3 region is CASSLARGVSPYEQYF. The CDR3 DNA follows: TGTGCCAGCAGCTTAGCGCGAGGAGTCTCCCCCTACGAGCAGTACTTC.

This clone is medium-sized in the sample. This sequence joins TRBV6-6 and TRBJ2-3; TRBD1 matches at 10 bases. The CDR3 has 14 amino acids. Germline CDR1 and CDR2: MNHNY and SVGAGI (reference sequence). Trimming removed 4 bases from V and 4 bases from J; junction bases left unmatched: 2. The CDR3 DNA is TGTGCCAGCAGTTGGACAGGGGGACCAGATACGCAGTATTTT. This sequence encodes CASSWTGGPDTQYF.

The chain combines TRBV5-5 with TRBJ2-3; the D is unclear. V was clipped by 5 bases and J by 0 bases, with 10 bases between them. Germline CDR1 is SGHKS and CDR2 is YYEKEE (reference sequence). There are 14 residues in the CDR3. The CDR3 protein is CASRNRPSTDTQYF. The CDR3 DNA sequence: TGTGCCAGCAGAAACAGACCTAGCACAGATACGCAGTATTTT.

The chain links TRBV5-5 to TRBJ2-3; 11 nucleotides match TRBD2. The V gene's germline CDR1 is SGHKS and CDR2 YYEKEE (reference sequence). This CDR3 has 16 residues. V dropped 4 bases and J dropped 0; count of bases not matched to a gene: 4. CDR3 sequence (DNA): TGTGCCAGCAGCCAGCTAGCGGGGGGAAGCACAGATACGCAGTATTTT. Its translation is CASSQLAGGSTDTQYF. Using reference TRBV5-5 and TRBJ2-3 for the parts outside the CDR3, the full variable domain is DAGVTQSPTHLIKTRGQQVTLRCSPISGHKSVSWYQQVLGQGPQFIFQYYEKEERGRGNFPDRFSARQFPNYSSELNVNALLLGDSALYLCASSQLAGGSTDTQYFGPGTRLTVL.

This clone was seen a handful of times. The chain employs TRBV7-9 and TRBJ2-5, with 9 bases that match TRBD2. The CDR3 totals 17 residues. Germline CDR1 and CDR2: SEHNR and FQNEAQ (reference sequence). V lost 3 bases to trimming and J lost 1 base; unmatched junction nucleotides: 9. CDR3 DNA sequence: TGTGCCAGCAGCTTTGGGCTTGCGGGGGGGATCCAAGAGACCCAGTACTTC. Its protein product is CASSFGLAGGIQETQYF.

This rearrangement joins TRBV7-3 to TRBJ2-3, with 12 positions matching TRBD2. Germline CDR1 SGHTA, CDR2 FQGTGA. V lost 1 base and J lost 10; bases outside the gene matches: 0. The CDR3 is 13 residues long. The CDR3 coding sequence is TGTGCCAGCAGCTTAAGACTAGCGGGGGCGCAGTATTTT. Protein product: CASSLRLAGAQYF.